The rows below give T cell receptor beta chains drawn from one sample of a study of graft-versus-host responses after intestinal transplantation. TCRdb keeps only in-frame clones here, not all; method: immunoSEQ multiplex PCR. The profile shows 95,000 or so clones, around 90% of them singletons. Sequences were derived from PBMCs, sampled roughly 410 days after intestinal transplant. These receptors originate from a human patient who received an intestinal transplant, so some T cells may come from the graft donor. The CDR3 runs from the conserved cysteine through the conserved F or W. The D gene is left open where the match is weak. Rows may omit the clone size; those that give it use once, few, many or a size class.

CSASGTPNYGYTF | TGCAGCGCGTCCGGGACGCCCAACTATGGCTACACCTTC | TRBV29-1 | . | TRBJ1-2 | .
CASSPQPNGGTEAFF | TGCGCCAGCAGCCCTCAACCAAACGGGGGCACTGAAGCTTTCTTT | TRBV5-1 | . | TRBJ1-1 | .
CASSGQDNEKLFF | TGTGCCAGCTCAGGACAGGATAATGAAAAACTGTTTTTT | TRBV18 | once | TRBJ1-4 | TRBD1
CASSRGWADTQYF | TGTGCCAGTAGTCGGGGGTGGGCAGATACGCAGTATTTT | TRBV19 | once | TRBJ2-3 | .
CSVHETGKGNEQYF | TGCAGCGTGCACGAGACAGGGAAGGGGAACGAGCAGTACTTC | TRBV29-1 | . | TRBJ2-7 | TRBD1
CASSRSAYEQYF | TGTGCCAGCAGTCGATCGGCCTACGAGCAGTACTTC | TRBV6-5 | once | TRBJ2-7 | .
CASSLGRGLAGLQETQYF | TGTGCCAGCAGCTTAGGACGGGGACTAGCGGGCCTACAAGAGACCCAGTACTTC | TRBV7-8 | . | TRBJ2-5 | TRBD2
CASAGQQETQYF | TGTGCCAGCGCGGGACAGCAAGAGACCCAGTACTTC | TRBV11-3 | . | TRBJ2-5 | .
CASSQVTDKETQYF | TGTGCCAGCAGCCAAGTAACAGACAAAGAGACCCAGTACTTC | TRBV14 | . | TRBJ2-5 | .
CASSLGGSTDTQYF | TGTGCCAGCTCACTGGGAGGGAGCACAGATACGCAGTATTTT | TRBV18 | . | TRBJ2-3 | TRBD2
CASRRNGPTDTQYF | TGTGCCAGCAGAAGGAACGGGCCCACAGATACGCAGTATTTT | TRBV7-9 | . | TRBJ2-3 | .
CASSLLPIYGYTF | TGTGCCAGCAGCCTACTCCCCATCTATGGCTACACCTTC | TRBV7-9 | . | TRBJ1-2 | .
CASSGDVGFYGYTF | TGTGCCAGCAGCGGGGACGTAGGATTCTATGGCTACACCTTC | TRBV6-1 | . | TRBJ1-2 | .
CASSIFPGVVEQYF | TGTGCCAGTAGTATTTTTCCAGGGGTGGTGGAGCAGTACTTC | TRBV19 | . | TRBJ2-7 | .
CASSLEGGEPLYEQYF | TGCGCCAGCAGCTTGGAGGGAGGGGAGCCCCTCTACGAGCAGTACTTC | TRBV5-1 | . | TRBJ2-7 | TRBD2
CASSPTEYGTQYF | TGTGCCAGCTCCCCGACAGAGTACGGTACGCAGTATTTT | TRBV18 | . | TRBJ2-3 | .